This is a list of T cell receptor beta chains from one sample in a study of blood T cell repertoires in COVID-19. The assay was immunoSEQ multiplex PCR, and TCRdb's table has in-frame clones only and misses some. This table holds approximately 210,000 clones, 65% to 85% found once. Sequencing was done on a sample of peripheral blood. The receptors originated from a man aged 45-65 years with active or convalescent COVID-19. The CDR3 runs from the conserved cysteine through the conserved F or W. Each record gives: D gene, clone size, V gene, J gene, CDR3 DNA, CDR3 protein. The D gene is left open where the match is weak. A clone size is listed for some rows: how often the clone was seen (once, few, many), or a class if it is expanded.

.	few	TRBV29-1	TRBJ1-1	TGCAGCGTTGAAGATCAGCGGGGAGCTTTCTTT	CSVEDQRGAFF
TRBD1	.	TRBV6-5	TRBJ1-4	TGTGCCAGCAGGTCGGGACAGGGAAACGAAAAACTGTTTTTT	CASRSGQGNEKLFF
.	.	TRBV30	TRBJ2-5	TGTGCCTGGAGTGTAGACAGCACCATTGTGACCCAGTACTTC	CAWSVDSTIVTQYF
.	.	TRBV28	TRBJ2-7	TGTGCCAGCAGTTTACTGGGGGGTGTACGGACGGTAGACTTC	CASSLLGGVRTVDF
TRBD2	.	TRBV5-6	TRBJ2-3	TGTGCCAGCAGCTTGTACGGGAGGGCCTTCTCTCCAGATACGCAGTATTTT	CASSLYGRAFSPDTQYF
.	.	TRBV29-1	TRBJ2-5	TGCAGCGTTGAACGAGAGACCCAGTACTTC	CSVERETQYF
.	.	TRBV29-1	TRBJ1-5	TGCAGCGTTAAAAAGGGAGGCAATCAGCCCCAGCATTTT	CSVKKGGNQPQHF
.	.	TRBV7-8	TRBJ2-7	TGTGCCAGCAGCTCTTTAGGACACCCGAGCTCCTACGAGCAGTACTTC	CASSSLGHPSSYEQYF
TRBD1	.	TRBV5-5	TRBJ1-6	TGTGCCAGCAGCTTGAAAGGGGGCCTACCCTATTCACCCCTCCACTTT	CASSLKGGLPYSPLHF
TRBD1	few	TRBV11-3	TRBJ2-1	TGTGCCAGCAGCGGAAGGACAGGGGGCGGTTTTGAGCAGTTCTTC	CASSGRTGGGFEQFF
.	.	TRBV6-5	TRBJ1-1	TGTGCCAGCAGACAGAACACTGAAGCTTTCTTT	CASRQNTEAFF
.	.	TRBV7-2	TRBJ2-5	TGTGCCAGCAGCTTAGGGCCAGAAAAGACCCAGTACTTC	CASSLGPEKTQYF
.	.	TRBV7-8	TRBJ1-6	TGTGCCAGCAGCTCAGGCCTCTATAATTCACCCCTCCACTTT	CASSSGLYNSPLHF
.	.	TRBV7-8	TRBJ2-1	TGTGCCAGCAGCTTAGGGCAACTAGTACGGGGAGTTTACAATGAGCAGTTCTTC	CASSLGQLVRGVYNEQFF
TRBD1	.	TRBV7-6	TRBJ1-2	TGTGCCAGCAGACAGGGGACAGGGGGGATCTATGGCTACACCTTC	CASRQGTGGIYGYTF
.	.	TRBV2	TRBJ1-1	TGTGCCAGCAGTGCAGTCATGAACACTGAAGCTTTCTTT	CASSAVMNTEAFF
.	.	TRBV6-5	TRBJ1-2	TGTGCCAGCAGTCAACAGGGAAACTATGGCTACACCTTC	CASSQQGNYGYTF
.	.	TRBV5-1	TRBJ1-2	TGCGCCAGCAGCAAACAGGGTTCGGAGGACTATGGCTACACCTTC	CASSKQGSEDYGYTF
TRBD2	.	TRBV3-1/TRBV3-2	TRBJ2-3	TGTGCCAGCAGCCAAGAGGCCCTAACTAGCGGGAGGATTCAGTATTTT	CASSQEALTSGRIQYF
TRBD2	.	TRBV3-1/TRBV3-2	TRBJ2-7	TGTGCCAGCAGCCGCGGACTCTTCCCTAGCGGGAGCAGCGAGCAGTACTTC	CASSRGLFPSGSSEQYF
.	.	TRBV6-5	TRBJ1-2	TGTGCCAGCCAAGCCGGGTCCTCTAACTATGGCTACACCTTC	CASQAGSSNYGYTF
TRBD2	.	TRBV18	TRBJ2-1	TGTGCCAGCTCACGGGCGGGAGGAACCTACAATGAGCAGTTCTTC	CASSRAGGTYNEQFF
.	.	TRBV19	TRBJ1-6	TGTGCCTCCGCCGCCACGGTTTTGCGACCCCTCCACTTT	CASAATVLRPLHF
.	.	TRBV7-9	TRBJ2-2	TGTGCCAGCAGCCCCATATTCGGGGAGTCGTACACCGGGGAGCTGTTTTTT	CASSPIFGESYTGELFF
.	.	TRBV19	TRBJ2-2	TGTGCCAGTAGTATGACCAGGGGTGAAGGCGGGGAGCTGTTTTTT	CASSMTRGEGGELFF
.	.	TRBV28	TRBJ1-6	TGTGCCAGCAACGAGGCCAGACTCAATTCACCCCTCCACTTT	CASNEARLNSPLHF
.	.	TRBV19	TRBJ1-2	TGTGCCAGTAGTATAGAGGGGGCGTTCGGCTACACCTTC	CASSIEGAFGYTF
TRBD1	.	TRBV28	TRBJ1-2	TGTGCCAGCATCCCCTCGGACAGGGGGAATGGCTACACCTTC	CASIPSDRGNGYTF
.	few	TRBV7-3	TRBJ2-3	TGTGCCAGCAGCCCGGGGGTCACAGATACGCAGTATTTT	CASSPGVTDTQYF